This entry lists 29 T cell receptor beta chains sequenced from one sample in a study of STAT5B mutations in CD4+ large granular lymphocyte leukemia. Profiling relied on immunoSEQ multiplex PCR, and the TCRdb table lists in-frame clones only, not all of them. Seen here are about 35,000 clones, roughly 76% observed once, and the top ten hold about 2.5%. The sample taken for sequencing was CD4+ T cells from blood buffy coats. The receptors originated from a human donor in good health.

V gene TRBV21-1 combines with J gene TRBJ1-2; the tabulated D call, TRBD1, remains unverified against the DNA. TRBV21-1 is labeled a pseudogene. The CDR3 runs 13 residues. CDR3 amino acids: CASSNRAPYGYTF. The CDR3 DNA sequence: TGTGCCAGCAGCAACAGGGCACCCTATGGCTACACCTTC.

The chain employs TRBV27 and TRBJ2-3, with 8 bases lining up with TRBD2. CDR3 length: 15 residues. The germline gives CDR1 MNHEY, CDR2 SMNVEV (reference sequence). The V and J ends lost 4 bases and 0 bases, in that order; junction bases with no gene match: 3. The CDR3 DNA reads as TGTGCCAGCAGTTCACGGGGGGGTAGCACAGATACGCAGTATTTT. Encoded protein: CASSSRGGSTDTQYF.

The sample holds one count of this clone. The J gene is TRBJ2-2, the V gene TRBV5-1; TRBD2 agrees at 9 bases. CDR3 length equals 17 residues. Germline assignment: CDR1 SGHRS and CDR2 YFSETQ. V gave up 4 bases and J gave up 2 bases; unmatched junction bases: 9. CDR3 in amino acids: CASSGGAGGPNTGELFF. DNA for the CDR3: TGCGCCAGCAGCGGGGGAGCGGGGGGCCCTAACACCGGGGAGCTGTTTTTT.

CDR3 in amino acids: CASSRLTGSYNEQFF. The CDR3 nucleotides are TGTGCCAGCAGCCGACTGACTGGCTCCTACAATGAGCAGTTCTTC. This sequence joins TRBV5-8 and TRBJ2-1; D gene uncertain. Trimming cost V 4 bases and J 0 bases, with 11 bases left between them. Germline-derived CDR1 and CDR2 are SGHTS and YDEGEE. This CDR3 comprises 15 residues.

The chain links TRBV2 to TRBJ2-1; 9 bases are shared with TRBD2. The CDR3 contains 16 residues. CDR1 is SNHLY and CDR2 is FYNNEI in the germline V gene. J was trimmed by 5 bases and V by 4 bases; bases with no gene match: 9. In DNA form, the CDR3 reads TGTGCCAGCAGTGGCCAAAGCGGGAGGAGGAACAATGAGCAGTTCTTC. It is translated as CASSGQSGRRNNEQFF.

The DNA for the CDR3 is TGTGCCAGCAGCTTAGGAGGACAGGGTCCCAAAAACATTCAGTACTTC. As protein: CASSLGGQGPKNIQYF. The J gene is TRBJ2-4, the V gene TRBV7-9; 8 bases are a match to TRBD1. The CDR3 length is 16 residues. With 1 base clipped from V and 2 bases from J, the junction kept 4 bases outside the gene matches. Germline CDR1 and CDR2: SEHNR and FQNEAQ (reference sequence).

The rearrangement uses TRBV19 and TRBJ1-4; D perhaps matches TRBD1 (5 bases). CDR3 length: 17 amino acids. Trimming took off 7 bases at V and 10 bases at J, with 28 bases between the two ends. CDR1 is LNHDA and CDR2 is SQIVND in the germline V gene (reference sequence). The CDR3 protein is CASTLSTAKISPAKLFF. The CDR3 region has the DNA TGTGCCAGTACCCTGTCGACAGCGAAAATCTCTCCGGCAAAACTGTTTTTT.

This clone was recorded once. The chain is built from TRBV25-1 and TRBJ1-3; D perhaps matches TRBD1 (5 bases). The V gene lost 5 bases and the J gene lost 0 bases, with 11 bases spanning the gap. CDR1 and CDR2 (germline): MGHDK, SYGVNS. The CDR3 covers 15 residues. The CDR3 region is CASSNPGASGNTIYF. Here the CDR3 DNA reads TGTGCCAGCAGTAATCCCGGGGCCTCTGGAAACACCATATATTTT.

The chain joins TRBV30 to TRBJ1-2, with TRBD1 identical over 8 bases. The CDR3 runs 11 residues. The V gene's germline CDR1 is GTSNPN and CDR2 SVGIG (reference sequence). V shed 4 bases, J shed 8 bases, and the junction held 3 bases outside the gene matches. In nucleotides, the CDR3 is TGTGCCTGGATGGACAGGGTCGGCTACACCTTC. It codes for CAWMDRVGYTF.

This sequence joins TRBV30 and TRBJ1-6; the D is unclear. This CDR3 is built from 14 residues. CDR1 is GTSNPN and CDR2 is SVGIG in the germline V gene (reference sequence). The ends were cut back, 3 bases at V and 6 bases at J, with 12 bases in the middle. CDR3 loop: CAWRDGDTNSPLHF. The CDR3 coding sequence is TGTGCCTGGAGGGACGGTGATACTAATTCACCCCTCCACTTT.

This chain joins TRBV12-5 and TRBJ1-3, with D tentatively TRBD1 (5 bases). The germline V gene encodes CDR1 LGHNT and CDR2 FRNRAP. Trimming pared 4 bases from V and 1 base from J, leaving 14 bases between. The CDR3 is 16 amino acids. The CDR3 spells CASGSGNGGSGNTIYF. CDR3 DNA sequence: TGTGCTAGTGGTTCCGGCAATGGGGGATCTGGAAACACCATATATTTT.

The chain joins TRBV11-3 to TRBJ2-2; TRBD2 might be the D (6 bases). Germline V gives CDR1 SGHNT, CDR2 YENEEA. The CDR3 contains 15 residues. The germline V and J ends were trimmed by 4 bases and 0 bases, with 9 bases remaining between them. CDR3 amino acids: CASSYRDSNTGELFF. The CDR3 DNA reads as TGTGCCAGCAGCTACCGGGACTCGAACACCGGGGAGCTGTTTTTT.

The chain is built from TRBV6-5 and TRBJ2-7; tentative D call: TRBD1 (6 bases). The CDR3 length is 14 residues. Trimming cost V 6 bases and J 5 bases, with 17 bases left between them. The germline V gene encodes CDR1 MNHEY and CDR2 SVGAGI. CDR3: CASRPITGRDEQYF. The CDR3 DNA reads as TGTGCCAGCAGACCCATTACAGGGCGCGACGAGCAGTACTTC.

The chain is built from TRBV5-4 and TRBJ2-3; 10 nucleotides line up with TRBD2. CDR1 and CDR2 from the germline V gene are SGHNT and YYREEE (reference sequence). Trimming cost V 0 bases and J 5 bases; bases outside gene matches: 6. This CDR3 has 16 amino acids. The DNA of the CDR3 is TGTGCCAGCAGCTTGGAAGCGGGGGGGCCGGAAGATACGCAGTATTTT. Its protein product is CASSLEAGGPEDTQYF.

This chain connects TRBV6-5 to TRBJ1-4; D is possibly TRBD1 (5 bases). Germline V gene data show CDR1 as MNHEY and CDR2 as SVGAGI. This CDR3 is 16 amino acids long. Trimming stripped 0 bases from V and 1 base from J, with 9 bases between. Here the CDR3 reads CASSYSGPQTNEKLFF. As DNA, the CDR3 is TGTGCCAGCAGTTACTCGGGACCGCAAACTAATGAAAAACTGTTTTTT.

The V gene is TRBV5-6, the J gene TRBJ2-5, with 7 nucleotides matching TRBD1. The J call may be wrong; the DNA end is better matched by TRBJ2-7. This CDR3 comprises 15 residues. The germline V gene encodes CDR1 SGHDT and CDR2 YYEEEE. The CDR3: CASSLFDRETYEQYF. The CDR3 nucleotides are TGTGCCAGCAGCTTGTTTGACAGGGAAACCTACGAGCAGTACTTC.

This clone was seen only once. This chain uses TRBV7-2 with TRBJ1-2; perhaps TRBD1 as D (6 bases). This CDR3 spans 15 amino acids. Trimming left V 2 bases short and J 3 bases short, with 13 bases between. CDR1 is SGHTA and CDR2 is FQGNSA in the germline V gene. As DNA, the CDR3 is TGTGCCAGCAGCTTAAAAGGGGACACCTACTATGGCTACACCTTC. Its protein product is CASSLKGDTYYGYTF.

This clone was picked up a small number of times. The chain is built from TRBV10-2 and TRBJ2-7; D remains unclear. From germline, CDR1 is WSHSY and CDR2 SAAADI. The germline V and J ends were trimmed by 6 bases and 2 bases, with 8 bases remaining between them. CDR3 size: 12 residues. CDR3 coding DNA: TGCGCCAGCAGGGCCGTAGCCTACGAGCAGTACTTC. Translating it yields CASRAVAYEQYF.

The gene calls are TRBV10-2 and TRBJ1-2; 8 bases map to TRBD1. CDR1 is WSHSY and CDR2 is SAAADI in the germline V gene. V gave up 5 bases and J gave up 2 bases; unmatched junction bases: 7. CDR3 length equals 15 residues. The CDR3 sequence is CASSMTGALNYGYTF. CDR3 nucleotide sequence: TGCGCCAGCAGTATGACAGGGGCCTTGAACTATGGCTACACCTTC.

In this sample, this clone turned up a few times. CDR3 protein: CASSRDRNYGYTF. In DNA, the CDR3 is TGTGCCAGCAGCCGGGACAGAAACTATGGCTACACCTTC. J is TRBJ1-2 and V is TRBV13; TRBD1 agrees at 7 bases. Trimming removed 5 bases from V and 2 bases from J; junction bases left unmatched: 2. This CDR3 region has 13 residues. Germline CDR1 is PRHDT and CDR2 is FYEKMQ (reference sequence).

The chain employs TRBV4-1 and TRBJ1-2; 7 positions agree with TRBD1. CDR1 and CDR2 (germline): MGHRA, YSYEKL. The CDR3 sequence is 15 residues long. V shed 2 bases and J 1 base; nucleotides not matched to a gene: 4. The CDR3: CASSQNRDSNYGYTF. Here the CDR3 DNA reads TGCGCCAGCAGCCAAAACCGGGACAGTAACTATGGCTACACCTTC.

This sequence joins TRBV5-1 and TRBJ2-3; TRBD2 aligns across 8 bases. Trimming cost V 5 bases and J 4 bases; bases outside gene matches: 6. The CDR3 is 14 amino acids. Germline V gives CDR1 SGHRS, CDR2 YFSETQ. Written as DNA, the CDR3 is TGCGCCAGCAGGGTCAGCGGGGGTCCAGATACGCAGTATTTT. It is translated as CASRVSGGPDTQYF.

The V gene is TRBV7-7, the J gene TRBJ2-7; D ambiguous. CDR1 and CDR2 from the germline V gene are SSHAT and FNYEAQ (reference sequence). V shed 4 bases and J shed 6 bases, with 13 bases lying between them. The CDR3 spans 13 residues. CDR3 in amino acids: CASSSVPESEQYF. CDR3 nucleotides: TGTGCCAGCAGCTCGGTCCCAGAAAGCGAGCAGTACTTC.

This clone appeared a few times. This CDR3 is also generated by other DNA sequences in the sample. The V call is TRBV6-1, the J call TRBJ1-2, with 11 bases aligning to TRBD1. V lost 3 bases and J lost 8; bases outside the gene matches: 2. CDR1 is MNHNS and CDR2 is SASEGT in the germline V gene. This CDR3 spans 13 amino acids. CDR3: CASSDRDRGGYTF. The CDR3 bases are TGTGCCAGCAGTGACCGGGACAGGGGGGGCTACACCTTC.

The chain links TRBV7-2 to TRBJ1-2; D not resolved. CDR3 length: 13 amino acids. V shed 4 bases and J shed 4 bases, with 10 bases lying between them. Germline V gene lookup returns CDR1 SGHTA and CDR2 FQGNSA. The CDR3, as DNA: TGTGCCAGCAGCTCTGACGGGCCCTATGGCTACACCTTC. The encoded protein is CASSSDGPYGYTF.

The CDR3 spells CASSLDRFYEQYF. As DNA, the CDR3 is TGTGCCAGCAGCTTAGACAGGTTCTACGAGCAGTACTTC. The rearrangement joins TRBV7-9 to TRBJ2-7, with D possibly being TRBD1 (5 bases). CDR1 is SEHNR, CDR2 FQNEAQ, per germline (reference sequence). This CDR3 region has 13 residues. V gave up 1 base and J gave up 3 bases, with 7 bases separating them. The whole variable domain, filled in from reference TRBV7-9 and TRBJ2-7, reads DTGVSQNPRHKITKRGQNVTFRCDPISEHNRLYWYRQTLGQGPEFLTYFQNEAQLEKSRLLSDRFSAERPKGSFSTLEIQRTEQGDSAMYLCASSLDRFYEQYFGPGTRLTVT.

The CDR3 here is CASSSPGSSHYEQYF. In nucleotides, the CDR3 is TGTGCCAGCAGCTCCCCGGGCTCCTCGCACTACGAGCAGTACTTC. The chain recombines TRBV5-4 with TRBJ2-7; no definite D call. V lost 3 bases and J 3 bases, leaving 16 bases between the germline ends. The germline CDR1 and CDR2 sequences are SGHNT and YYREEE (reference sequence). This CDR3 comprises 15 residues.

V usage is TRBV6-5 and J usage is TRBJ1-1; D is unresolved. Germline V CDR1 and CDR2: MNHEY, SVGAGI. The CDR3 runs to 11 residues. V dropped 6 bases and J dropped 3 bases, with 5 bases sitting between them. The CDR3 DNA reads TGTGCCAGCAGCAAGGACACTGAAGCTTTCTTT. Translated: CASSKDTEAFF.

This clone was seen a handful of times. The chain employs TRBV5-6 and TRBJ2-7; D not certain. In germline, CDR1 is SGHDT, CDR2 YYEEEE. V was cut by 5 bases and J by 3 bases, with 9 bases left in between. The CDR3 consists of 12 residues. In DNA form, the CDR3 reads TGTGCCAGCAGTCAATCCGGCTACGAGCAGTACTTC. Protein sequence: CASSQSGYEQYF.